This T cell receptor beta chain was retrieved from a study of shared clonotypes between healthy human individuals. Across the whole study: The study used three CD4 naive, three CD4 memory, two CD8 naive and one CD8 memory plate per donor. Findings and caveats of the study: Around 5% was the fraction of naive CD4 clonotypes found shared across a few donors.

The CDR3 is made up of 14 amino acids. CDR1 is SGHNT and CDR2 is YYREEE in the germline V gene (reference sequence). With 2 bases clipped from V and 5 bases from J, the junction kept 5 bases outside the gene matches. Each subset's genomic DNA was shared equally among a number of immunoSEQ plates. Assay used: immunoSEQ multiplex PCR; TCRdb lists only in-frame clones, some missing. The top ten clones hold less than 0.25% of a sample with about 800,000 clones, around 96% of them seen once. About this clone: Its cognate antigen is unknown.

Terminally differentiated effector memory CD45RA+ cells were excluded by CCR7 positive selection of CD45RO-negative cells. Source material: naive CD8+ T cells sorted from blood. The V call is TRBV5-4, the J call TRBJ1-2; 8 bases fit TRBD1. This clonotype was obtained from a young man in good health. CDR3 sequence reads: CASSFQGARYGYTF. The CDR3 DNA reads TGTGCCAGCAGCTTTCAGGGGGCGAGGTATGGCTACACCTTC.